This is a list of T cell receptor beta chains from one sample in a study of PD-1 blockade in classical Hodgkin lymphoma. Clones were read by immunoSEQ multiplex PCR, and TCRdb kept only the in-frame ones, dropping some. The repertoire holds about 150,000 clones, under 85% seen once, with about 9% in the top ten. Sequenced material: peripheral blood mononuclear cells (PBMCs), taken before the second cycle of nivolumab. All receptors come from a human donor with classical Hodgkin lymphoma. Both conserved end residues are part of each CDR3. The order of the fields is CDR3 DNA, CDR3 protein, clone size, V gene, J gene, D gene. The D gene is left open where the match is weak. Expanded clones are given a class, and other clones once, few, many or no size at all.

CDR3nt: TGTGCCAGCAGCTTCTTCCTACAGGGGAGGGAGCAGTACTTC
CDR3aa: CASSFFLQGREQYF
abundance: -
v_gene: TRBV7-2
j_gene: TRBJ2-7
d_gene: -

CDR3nt: TGTGCCACCAGCAGAGGTATCGGACAGGGACCCAGGGGCACCGGGGAGCTGTTTTTT
CDR3aa: CATSRGIGQGPRGTGELFF
abundance: -
v_gene: TRBV15
j_gene: TRBJ2-2
d_gene: TRBD1

CDR3nt: TGTGCCAGCACCCCCTCGGGTCGACTTTCCTACAATGAGCAGTTCTTC
CDR3aa: CASTPSGRLSYNEQFF
abundance: -
v_gene: TRBV7-6
j_gene: TRBJ2-1
d_gene: -

CDR3nt: TGTGCCAGTAGTATCTACCATGATTCACCCCTCCACTTT
CDR3aa: CASSIYHDSPLHF
abundance: -
v_gene: TRBV19
j_gene: TRBJ1-6
d_gene: -

CDR3nt: TGTGCCAGCAGCCAAGCCCATGGCTACACCTTC
CDR3aa: CASSQAHGYTF
abundance: -
v_gene: TRBV16
j_gene: TRBJ1-2
d_gene: -

CDR3nt: TGTGCCAGCAGTTTATTTGGGAGCCCCTATAGCAATCAGCCCCAGCATTTT
CDR3aa: CASSLFGSPYSNQPQHF
abundance: -
v_gene: TRBV28
j_gene: TRBJ1-5
d_gene: -

CDR3nt: TGTGCCATCACGATCGCTCCCAACACTGAAGCTTTCTTT
CDR3aa: CAITIAPNTEAFF
abundance: -
v_gene: TRBV10-3
j_gene: TRBJ1-1
d_gene: -

CDR3nt: TGTGCCAGTAGTATAGATGGGGACCATGGTTCTTGGAACACTGAAGCTTTCTTT
CDR3aa: CASSIDGDHGSWNTEAFF
abundance: -
v_gene: TRBV19
j_gene: TRBJ1-1
d_gene: -

CDR3nt: TGTGCCAGCAGTTACTCGAGAGGGACAGACTACTATGGCTACACCTTC
CDR3aa: CASSYSRGTDYYGYTF
abundance: few
v_gene: TRBV6-5
j_gene: TRBJ1-2
d_gene: TRBD1

CDR3nt: TGTGCCAGCAGCCCAGGACACGGGAGTACCTACGAGCAGTACTTC
CDR3aa: CASSPGHGSTYEQYF
abundance: -
v_gene: TRBV7-7
j_gene: TRBJ2-7
d_gene: -

CDR3nt: TGTGCCAGCACCCAAGGACAGTTCTCCAATGAAGCTTTCTTT
CDR3aa: CASTQGQFSNEAFF
abundance: -
v_gene: TRBV27
j_gene: TRBJ1-1
d_gene: -

CDR3nt: TGTGCCAGCAAGGCCGGGTCTTACACCTTTGATGAGCAGTTCTTC
CDR3aa: CASKAGSYTFDEQFF
abundance: -
v_gene: TRBV6-5
j_gene: TRBJ2-1
d_gene: -

CDR3nt: TGTGCCAGCAGCCATGTTTCGGGACTAGCTTACTACGAGCAGTACTTC
CDR3aa: CASSHVSGLAYYEQYF
abundance: many
v_gene: TRBV4-2
j_gene: TRBJ2-7
d_gene: TRBD2

CDR3nt: TGCGCCAGTCGGGACAGCCTAAATCAGCCCCAGCATTTT
CDR3aa: CASRDSLNQPQHF
abundance: -
v_gene: TRBV5-1
j_gene: TRBJ1-5
d_gene: TRBD1

CDR3nt: TGTGCCAGCAGTTACTCTGGACAGTCTAACACTGAAGCTTTCTTT
CDR3aa: CASSYSGQSNTEAFF
abundance: -
v_gene: TRBV6-5
j_gene: TRBJ1-1
d_gene: -

CDR3nt: TGTGCCAGCAGTGGGTCCGGGACAGGGTTTCAGCCCCAGCATTTT
CDR3aa: CASSGSGTGFQPQHF
abundance: -
v_gene: TRBV2
j_gene: TRBJ1-5
d_gene: TRBD1

CDR3nt: TGCAGCGTCATGACAGACAGCACAGATACGCAGTATTTT
CDR3aa: CSVMTDSTDTQYF
abundance: -
v_gene: TRBV29-1
j_gene: TRBJ2-3
d_gene: -

CDR3nt: TGTGCCAGCAGCTCCAGCGGGGGATACAATGAGCAGTTCTTC
CDR3aa: CASSSSGGYNEQFF
abundance: -
v_gene: TRBV7-2
j_gene: TRBJ2-1
d_gene: TRBD2

CDR3nt: TGCGCCAGCAGCCGGCCGGGGACAGGTATCATTGAGCAGTTCTTC
CDR3aa: CASSRPGTGIIEQFF
abundance: few
v_gene: TRBV10-1
j_gene: TRBJ2-1
d_gene: TRBD1

CDR3nt: TGTGCCAGCAGCTTAGGCGTCCTAGCGGGTCTGACCGGGGAGCTGTTTTTT
CDR3aa: CASSLGVLAGLTGELFF
abundance: few
v_gene: TRBV7-2
j_gene: TRBJ2-2
d_gene: TRBD2

CDR3nt: TGTGCCAGTAGTCCCCGGCAGGGTGGGGAGACTAATGAAAAACTGTTTTTT
CDR3aa: CASSPRQGGETNEKLFF
abundance: -
v_gene: TRBV19
j_gene: TRBJ1-4
d_gene: -

CDR3nt: TGTGCTAGCAGCTTATCTGAGGTAGAGGCCCAGTACTTC
CDR3aa: CASSLSEVEAQYF
abundance: -
v_gene: TRBV7-7
j_gene: TRBJ2-5
d_gene: -

CDR3nt: TGTGCCAGCAGCTTAGAAGTCGGACACCTGTTTACGATAGACGAGCAGTACTTC
CDR3aa: CASSLEVGHLFTIDEQYF
abundance: -
v_gene: TRBV7-9
j_gene: TRBJ2-7
d_gene: -

CDR3nt: TGTGCCAGCAGCTTAGTTGTGACAGGGAGAGAAAAACTGTTTTTT
CDR3aa: CASSLVVTGREKLFF
abundance: -
v_gene: TRBV7-6
j_gene: TRBJ1-4
d_gene: TRBD1